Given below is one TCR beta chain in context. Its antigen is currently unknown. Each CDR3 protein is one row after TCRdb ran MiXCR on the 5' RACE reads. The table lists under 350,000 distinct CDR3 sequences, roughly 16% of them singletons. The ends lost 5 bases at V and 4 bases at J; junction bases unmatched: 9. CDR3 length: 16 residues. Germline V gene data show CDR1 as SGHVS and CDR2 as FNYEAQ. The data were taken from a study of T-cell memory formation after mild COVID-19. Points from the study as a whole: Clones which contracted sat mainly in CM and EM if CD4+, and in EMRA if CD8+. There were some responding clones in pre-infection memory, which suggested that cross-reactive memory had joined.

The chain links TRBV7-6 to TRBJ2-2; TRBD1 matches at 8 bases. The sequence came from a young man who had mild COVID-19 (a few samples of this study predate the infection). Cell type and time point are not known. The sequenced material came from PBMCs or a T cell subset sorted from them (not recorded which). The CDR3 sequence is CASSQPDRVGTGELFF. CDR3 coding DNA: TGTGCCAGCAGCCAACCGGACAGGGTGGGCACCGGGGAGCTGTTTTTT.